The 5 T cell receptor beta chains presented below share a single source sample, sequenced in a study of CD8+ T cells in alopecia areata. Treatment: oral pan-JAK inhibitor, 5-10 mg twice daily. Reverse transcription of extracted RNA yielded cDNA, which provided the sequencing template. Method: immunoSEQ multiplex PCR; TCRdb's copy keeps in-frame clones and lacks some. This repertoire shows 200,000 to 250,000 clones, approximately 57% found once; its top ten account for approximately 1.4%. The specimen comprised CD4+ T cells sorted from blood, sampled at week 4, from a patient treated with tofacitinib. The receptors stem from a human donor with alopecia areata.

The chain has TRBV5-4 and TRBJ2-7; 10 nucleotides align to TRBD1. V dropped 1 base and J dropped 4; count of bases not matched to a gene: 8. The CDR3 length is 16 residues. Germline V gene lookup returns CDR1 SGHNT and CDR2 YYREEE (reference sequence). The CDR3 is CASSLSGGQGFYEQYF. The CDR3 DNA is TGTGCCAGCAGCTTGAGTGGGGGACAGGGGTTTTACGAGCAGTACTTC.

The chain uses TRBV6-1 and TRBJ1-1; the D is unclear. Between the trimmed V and J ends, which lost 2 bases and 5 bases, there was a span of 15 bases. This CDR3 comprises 15 residues. CDR1 and CDR2 from the germline V gene are MNHNS and SASEGT. The CDR3 sequence is CASSELSGRLTEAFF. CDR3 DNA sequence: TGTGCCAGCAGTGAATTGTCAGGACGCCTAACTGAAGCTTTCTTT.

This clone came up once. The genes are TRBV29-1 and TRBJ1-5, with a weak D call TRBD1 (6 bases). Trimming stripped 5 bases from V and 6 bases from J, with 14 bases between. CDR1 and CDR2 from the germline V gene are SQVTM and ANQGSEA. This CDR3 contains 13 residues. CDR3 protein: CSVRAGGGQPQHF. The CDR3 nucleotides read TGCAGCGTTAGGGCAGGAGGGGGTCAGCCCCAGCATTTT.

This chain joins TRBV4-3 and TRBJ2-4; perhaps TRBD2 as D (5 bases). Looked up from germline, CDR1 is LGHNA and CDR2 is YSLEER. CDR3 length equals 14 residues. The germline V and J ends were trimmed by 0 bases and 16 bases, with 19 bases remaining between them. The CDR3 bases are TGCGCCAGCAGCCAAGATATCCGTACCGGGATTCCCTACTTC. Translated: CASSQDIRTGIPYF.

The V gene is TRBV5-1, the J gene TRBJ2-7; D possibly corresponds to TRBD1 (7 bases). Trimming shortened V by 3 bases and J by 2 bases, and 15 bases separated the two germline ends. CDR1 and CDR2 from the germline V gene are SGHRS and YFSETQ. This CDR3 has 15 amino acids. The CDR3 loop is CASSWGEDRTYEQYF. In DNA, the CDR3 is TGCGCCAGCAGCTGGGGGGAGGACAGGACCTACGAGCAGTACTTC.